The rows below give T cell receptor beta chains drawn from one sample of a study of blood T cell repertoires in COVID-19. Sequenced by immunoSEQ multiplex PCR; TCRdb stores in-frame clones only, minus some. This table has 130,000 to 150,000 clones, approximately 88% appearing once. The source material was peripheral blood. The receptors derive from a woman aged 45-65 years with acute or convalescent COVID-19. CDR3s include the opening cysteine and the closing phenylalanine or tryptophan. A D gene is named only where the DNA matches it firmly. Clone size appears in some rows only: once, few, many, or a class for an expanded clone.

d_call	v_call	cdr3_length	clone_size	j_call	cdr3_aa	cdr3_nt
NA	TRBV30	13	NA	TRBJ1-1	CAWERQPNTEAFF	TGTGCCTGGGAGAGACAGCCAAACACTGAAGCTTTCTTT
NA	TRBV6-1	13	NA	TRBJ1-2	CASSEGSSYGYTF	TGTGCCAGCAGTGAAGGGTCTAGCTATGGCTACACCTTC
TRBD2	TRBV2	14	once	TRBJ2-3	CATIERGGRRTQYF	TGTGCCACCATCGAGCGGGGGGGACGGCGGACGCAGTATTTT
NA	TRBV9	16	NA	TRBJ2-2	CASSVGSLGVTGELFF	TGTGCCAGCAGCGTGGGATCATTGGGAGTGACCGGGGAGCTGTTTTTT
NA	TRBV30	14	few	TRBJ1-1	CAWSVYGAGTEAFF	TGTGCCTGGAGTGTGTATGGGGCTGGCACTGAAGCTTTCTTT
NA	TRBV27	15	NA	TRBJ1-2	CASSLRQWDNYGYTF	TGTGCCAGCAGCCTCAGACAGTGGGATAACTATGGCTACACCTTC
TRBD2	TRBV9	18	NA	TRBJ2-7	CASSVVPIPAGGLDEQYF	TGTGCCAGCAGCGTAGTTCCGATCCCGGCGGGAGGGCTCGACGAGCAGTACTTC
NA	TRBV7-3	15	NA	TRBJ1-1	CASSAGGGMNTEAFF	TGTGCCAGCAGCGCCGGAGGCGGGATGAACACTGAAGCTTTCTTT
NA	TRBV3-1/TRBV3-2	13	NA	TRBJ1-1	CASSQVDGGAGFF	TGTGCCAGCAGCCAAGTAGATGGAGGGGCCGGTTTCTTT
TRBD2	TRBV7-2	15	NA	TRBJ2-1	CASSGTSGPLHEQFF	TGTGCCAGCAGCGGTACTAGCGGGCCCCTTCATGAGCAGTTCTTC
NA	TRBV5-1	14	NA	TRBJ1-2	CASSLDGTQYGYTF	TGCGCCAGCAGCTTGGATGGGACACAATATGGCTACACCTTC
NA	TRBV7-9	14	NA	TRBJ2-7	CASSLPTIFYEQYF	TGTGCCAGCAGCTTACCGACAATTTTCTACGAGCAGTACTTC
NA	TRBV30	14	few	TRBJ1-1	CAWSVGHLNTEAFF	TGTGCCTGGAGTGTAGGACACTTGAACACTGAAGCTTTCTTT
NA	TRBV7-3	13	NA	TRBJ2-3	CASSPASTDTQYF	TGTGCCAGCAGTCCCGCGTCCACAGATACGCAGTATTTT
NA	TRBV27	16	NA	TRBJ1-1	CASSLFSPGLGPGAFF	TGTGCCAGCAGTTTATTTAGTCCAGGGCTCGGTCCTGGAGCTTTCTTT
NA	TRBV29-1	12	NA	TRBJ1-1	CSVDNRETEAFF	TGCAGCGTTGATAACCGGGAGACTGAAGCTTTCTTT
NA	TRBV18	13	NA	TRBJ1-1	CASSPAQAGGAFF	TGTGCCAGCTCACCCGCGCAGGCCGGGGGAGCTTTCTTT
NA	TRBV5-1	14	NA	TRBJ2-1	CATATMYSYNEQFF	TGCGCCACCGCCACTATGTACTCCTACAATGAGCAGTTCTTC
TRBD1	TRBV18	13	NA	TRBJ1-4	CASSPRQGEKLFF	TGTGCCAGCTCACCCCGACAGGGAGAAAAACTGTTTTTT
NA	TRBV7-2	13	NA	TRBJ1-1	CASSLGENTEAFF	TGTGCCAGCAGCTTAGGAGAGAACACTGAAGCTTTCTTT
NA	TRBV7-9	15	NA	TRBJ1-2	CASSLQGSGNYGYTF	TGTGCCAGCAGCTTGCAGGGATCCGGTAACTATGGCTACACCTTC
NA	TRBV15	14	NA	TRBJ2-7	CATSNLGVFYEQYF	TGTGCCACCAGCAACTTAGGGGTCTTCTACGAGCAGTACTTC
NA	TRBV7-9	14	NA	TRBJ1-6	CASSLEGQGSPLHF	TGTGCCAGCAGCTTAGAGGGGCAAGGTTCACCCCTCCACTTT
TRBD1	TRBV4-1	18	NA	TRBJ1-5	CASSQESLDRFNNQPQHF	TGCGCCAGCAGCCAAGAATCGCTGGACAGGTTTAACAATCAGCCCCAGCATTTT
NA	TRBV4-2	15	NA	TRBJ2-7	CASSQGNLADYEQYF	TGTGCCAGCAGCCAAGGAAACCTGGCAGACTACGAGCAGTACTTC
TRBD1	TRBV2	15	NA	TRBJ2-1	CASNNRDRGVNEQFF	TGTGCCAGCAATAACCGGGACAGGGGAGTCAATGAGCAGTTCTTC
NA	TRBV5-1	14	NA	TRBJ1-2	CASSPDKANYGYTF	TGCGCCAGCAGCCCGGACAAAGCTAACTATGGCTACACCTTC
NA	TRBV6-4	16	NA	TRBJ1-6	CASSDSARGYNSPLHF	TGTGCCAGCAGTGACTCTGCCCGGGGCTATAATTCACCCCTCCACTTT
TRBD2	TRBV5-4	13	NA	TRBJ2-7	CASSAGTSYEQYF	TGTGCCAGCAGTGCCGGGACTAGCTACGAGCAGTACTTC
NA	TRBV9	13	NA	TRBJ2-7	CASSAPGTYEQYF	TGTGCCAGCAGCGCGCCCGGGACTTACGAGCAGTACTTC
TRBD1	TRBV19	17	NA	TRBJ1-1	CASSIRPTGTGDTEAFF	TGTGCCAGTAGTATAAGACCTACGGGGACAGGGGACACTGAAGCTTTCTTT
NA	TRBV3-1/TRBV3-2	14	NA	TRBJ1-1	CASSQVRGNTEAFF	TGTGCCAGCAGCCAAGTGAGAGGGAACACTGAAGCTTTCTTT
NA	TRBV6-6	13	NA	TRBJ2-5	CASRMGGQETQYF	TGTGCCAGCAGGATGGGAGGTCAAGAGACCCAGTACTTC
TRBD2	TRBV18	18	NA	TRBJ2-7	CASSQLWVAGGKTYEQYF	TGTGCCAGCTCACAGCTTTGGGTGGCGGGAGGTAAAACCTACGAGCAGTACTTC
NA	TRBV7-8	15	NA	TRBJ1-2	CASSLSSGSYYGYTF	TGTGCCAGCAGCTTAAGCTCTGGTTCCTACTATGGCTACACCTTC
TRBD2	TRBV10-3	15	NA	TRBJ2-3	CAISDGTSGGDTQYF	TGTGCCATCAGTGATGGGACTAGCGGGGGTGATACGCAGTATTTT
TRBD2	TRBV10-3	15	NA	TRBJ2-3	CAISGLAASTDTQYF	TGTGCCATCAGTGGACTAGCGGCTAGCACAGATACGCAGTATTTT
NA	TRBV28	12	NA	TRBJ1-4	CASSSESEKLFF	TGTGCCAGCAGTTCTGAGTCTGAAAAACTGTTTTTT
TRBD1	TRBV5-1	20	NA	TRBJ2-5	CASSLSPATRTGGQQETQYF	TGCGCCAGCAGCTTGTCCCCAGCGACCCGGACAGGGGGCCAACAAGAGACCCAGTACTTC
NA	TRBV28	15	once	TRBJ1-1	CASSLGRVGNTEAFF	TGTGCCAGCAGTTTAGGGCGGGTCGGGAACACTGAAGCTTTCTTT
TRBD2	TRBV11-2	15	NA	TRBJ2-7	CASSLVGTSVHEQYF	TGTGCCAGCAGCTTAGTGGGGACTAGCGTCCACGAGCAGTACTTC
NA	TRBV5-1	14	NA	TRBJ2-7	CASSVSAALYEQYF	TGCGCCAGCAGCGTATCAGCGGCCCTCTACGAGCAGTACTTC
NA	TRBV29-1	11	NA	TRBJ1-1	CSVPLNTEAFF	TGCAGCGTTCCCTTGAACACTGAAGCTTTCTTT
NA	TRBV18	14	NA	TRBJ2-7	CASSSLSAGYEQYF	TGTGCCAGCTCTTCCCTTAGTGCGGGGTACGAGCAGTACTTC
TRBD2	TRBV10-2	14	many	TRBJ2-7	CASKGLAGPYEQYF	TGCGCCAGCAAGGGACTAGCGGGTCCCTACGAGCAGTACTTC
TRBD2	TRBV5-8	16	NA	TRBJ2-1	CASSGLGLAAYNEQFF	TGTGCCAGCAGCGGCCTGGGACTAGCGGCCTACAATGAGCAGTTCTTC
TRBD1	TRBV29-1	15	NA	TRBJ2-1	CSVADRDRRDNEQFF	TGCAGCGTAGCCGACAGGGACCGACGTGACAATGAGCAGTTCTTC
TRBD2	TRBV19	16	NA	TRBJ2-3	CASSNELAGGTDTQYF	TGTGCCAGTAGTAATGAACTAGCGGGGGGCACAGATACGCAGTATTTT
TRBD1	TRBV11-3	15	NA	TRBJ1-4	CASSPGTGINEKLFF	TGTGCCAGCAGCCCCGGGACAGGGATAAATGAAAAACTGTTTTTT
NA	TRBV7-3	13	few	TRBJ1-6	CASSLITGSPLHF	TGTGCCAGCAGCTTAATTACGGGTTCACCCCTCCACTTT
NA	TRBV3-1/TRBV3-2	13	NA	TRBJ2-1	CASSQGAYNEQFF	TGTGCCAGCAGCCAAGGCGCCTACAATGAGCAGTTCTTC
NA	TRBV3-1/TRBV3-2	14	NA	TRBJ1-6	CASSETPLGAPLHF	TGTGCCAGCAGCGAAACCCCCCTCGGGGCACCCCTCCACTTT
NA	TRBV7-6	14	NA	TRBJ1-6	CASSLMRYNSPLHF	TGTGCCAGCAGCCTAATGCGGTATAATTCACCCCTCCACTTT
TRBD2	TRBV7-3	17	once	TRBJ2-1	CASSSLPSGRWSNEQFF	TGTGCCAGCAGCTCCCTACCTAGCGGGAGGTGGTCAAATGAGCAGTTCTTC
NA	TRBV6-5	14	NA	TRBJ1-6	CASSQYRDRSPLHF	TGTGCCAGCAGCCAATACAGGGATCGGTCACCCCTCCACTTT
NA	TRBV5-6	17	once	TRBJ2-5	CASSPPFDRPMGETQYF	TGTGCCAGCAGCCCACCCTTCGACAGGCCCATGGGGGAGACCCAGTACTTC
TRBD1	TRBV4-1	15	NA	TRBJ1-1	CASSLEGARNTEAFF	TGCGCCAGCAGCCTCGAGGGGGCGAGGAACACTGAAGCTTTCTTT